The 28 T cell receptor beta chains presented below share a single source sample, sequenced in a study of T cell responses to AZD1222 COVID-19 vaccine. Produced via immunoSEQ multiplex PCR; TCRdb's table is partial and in-frame only. Here the sample spans some 120,000 clones, about 90% being singletons. The source material was peripheral blood, sampled on day 0 of AZD1222 vaccination. The receptors derive from an adult in good health.

The V gene is TRBV19, the J gene TRBJ2-2, with D perhaps matching TRBD1 (6 bases). Germline lookup yields CDR1 LNHDA and CDR2 SQIVND (reference sequence). CDR3 length: 16 amino acids. Trimming took off 6 bases at V and 0 bases at J, with 14 bases between the two ends. CDR3 sequence reads: CASSTHWTANTGELFF. CDR3 bases: TGTGCCAGTAGCACCCATTGGACAGCGAACACCGGGGAGCTGTTTTTT.

This clone came up a few times. This chain links TRBV5-1 with TRBJ2-3; D gene unclear. The CDR3 covers 14 residues. Germline V CDR1 and CDR2: SGHRS, YFSETQ. V gave up 0 bases and J gave up 2 bases, with 7 bases separating them. CDR3 sequence reads: CASSLDKPTDTQYF. In DNA, the CDR3 is TGCGCCAGCAGCTTGGACAAGCCCACAGATACGCAGTATTTT.

The V gene is TRBV5-4, the J gene TRBJ1-4; D uncertain. This CDR3 contains 13 residues. Germline V gives CDR1 SGHNT, CDR2 YYREEE (reference sequence). Trimming left V 2 bases short and J 3 bases short, with 5 bases between. CDR3 in amino acids: CASSFGSNEKLFF. The CDR3 coding sequence is TGTGCCAGCAGCTTTGGCTCTAATGAAAAACTGTTTTTT. Supplemented by reference TRBV5-4 and TRBJ1-4, the full variable domain reads ETGVTQSPTHLIKTRGQQVTLRCSSQSGHNTVSWYQQALGQGPQFIFQYYREEENGRGNFPPRFSGLQFPNYSSELNVNALELDDSALYLCASSFGSNEKLFFGSGTQLSVL.

The chain couples TRBV27 to TRBJ1-4; tentative D call: TRBD1 (6 bases). Per the germline V gene, CDR1 is MNHEY and CDR2 is SMNVEV (reference sequence). The CDR3 runs 15 residues. Trimming left V 0 bases short and J 3 bases short, with 8 bases between. This CDR3 reads CASSLSHRANEKLFF. Written as DNA, the CDR3 is TGTGCCAGCAGTTTATCTCACAGGGCTAATGAAAAACTGTTTTTT.

The chain combines TRBV5-1 with TRBJ2-1; D may be TRBD2 (6 bases). CDR1 is SGHRS and CDR2 is YFSETQ in the germline V gene. This CDR3 contains 15 residues. V was clipped by 4 bases and J by 1 base, with 12 bases between them. Here the CDR3 DNA reads TGCGCCAGCAGCCTCCTGGGGGGTTCCTACAATGAGCAGTTCTTC. This codes for CASSLLGGSYNEQFF.

This CDR3 is CSVRLAGGRETQYF. The CDR3 coding sequence is TGCAGCGTTCGACTAGCGGGGGGTAGAGAGACCCAGTACTTC. The J gene is TRBJ2-5, the V gene TRBV29-1; 13 bases are a match to TRBD2. J lost 4 bases, V lost 5 bases, and 4 bases had no gene match. Germline CDR1 SQVTM, CDR2 ANQGSEA. The CDR3 totals 14 residues.

The J gene is TRBJ1-1, the V gene TRBV10-3; perhaps TRBD1 as D (5 bases). From germline, CDR1 is ENHRY and CDR2 SYGVKD. V lost 8 bases to trimming and J lost 7 bases, with 14 bases between them. This CDR3 has 12 residues. The CDR3 loop is CAIGPGTGEAFF. Here the CDR3 DNA reads TGTGCCATCGGACCCGGAACAGGTGAAGCTTTCTTT.

The table lists this clone with a count of one. The rearrangement uses TRBV19 and TRBJ2-5, with 13 bases fitting TRBD2. V lost 1 base, J lost 5 bases, and 4 bases stayed unmatched. CDR1 and CDR2 from the germline V gene are LNHDA and SQIVND (reference sequence). This CDR3 spans 16 amino acids. CDR3 nucleotides: TGTGCCAGTAGTATAGCACTAGCGGGGGGGCCTGAGACCCAGTACTTC. Translating it yields CASSIALAGGPETQYF.

This chain connects TRBV18 to TRBJ2-1; D is unclear. This CDR3 has 13 amino acids. In germline, CDR1 is KGHSH, CDR2 LQKENI. V was shortened by 3 bases and J by 9 bases, with 12 bases between the two germline ends. DNA of the CDR3: TGTGCCAGCTCACCCGGATGGGCAAGTGAGCAGTTCTTC. Residues: CASSPGWASEQFF. Combining the CDR3 with reference TRBV18 and TRBJ2-1 gives the whole variable domain NAGVMQNPRHLVRRRGQEARLRCSPMKGHSHVYWYRQLPEEGLKFMVYLQKENIIDESGMPKERFSAEFPKEGPSILRIQQVVRGDSAAYFCASSPGWASEQFFGPGTRLTVL.

The chain employs TRBV12-3 or TRBV12-4 and TRBJ2-7, with D possibly TRBD1 on 6 matching bases. This CDR3 comprises 13 residues. V lost 6 bases and J lost 2, with 11 bases in between. CDR3 protein: CASRQGLTYEQYF. In DNA, the CDR3 is TGTGCCAGCAGGCAGGGGCTAACCTACGAGCAGTACTTC.

The V call is TRBV7-3, the J call TRBJ1-1, with TRBD1 matching over 7 bases. The CDR3 runs 14 residues. Trimming cost V 4 bases and J 2 bases; bases outside gene matches: 4. The germline V gene has CDR1 SGHTA and CDR2 FQGTGA. Here the CDR3 reads CASSSQGPNTEAFF. The CDR3 nucleotides read TGTGCCAGCAGCTCACAGGGGCCCAACACTGAAGCTTTCTTT.

The V and J genes are TRBV7-8 and TRBJ2-1; TRBD2 is a possible D gene (6 bases). The CDR3 is 17 residues long. V lost 0 bases to trimming and J lost 1 base, with 13 bases between them. Germline CDR1 reads SGHVS; CDR2 reads FQNEAQ. The CDR3, as DNA: TGTGCCAGCAGCTTAGCGGGTCGGAGGGGATCCTACAATGAGCAGTTCTTC. This encodes CASSLAGRRGSYNEQFF. Based on the CDR3 plus reference TRBV7-8 and TRBJ2-1, the full variable domain is GAGVSQSPRYKVAKRGQDVALRCDPISGHVSLFWYQQALGQGPEFLTYFQNEAQLDKSGLPSDRFFAERPEGSVSTLKIQRTQQEDSAVYLCASSLAGRRGSYNEQFFGPGTRLTVL.

This sequence joins TRBV5-4 and TRBJ2-7, with D unresolved. CDR3 length equals 13 residues. From germline, CDR1 is SGHNT and CDR2 YYREEE (reference sequence). The germline V and J ends were trimmed by 0 bases and 3 bases, with 7 bases remaining between them. The DNA for the CDR3 is TGTGCCAGCAGCTTGGGCTACAGCTACGAGCAGTACTTC. It encodes CASSLGYSYEQYF.

The rearrangement joins TRBV20-1 to TRBJ2-7, with 8 positions matching TRBD2. The V gene's germline CDR1 is DFQATT and CDR2 SNEGSKA (reference sequence). The V and J ends lost 3 bases and 5 bases, in that order; junction bases with no gene match: 6. This CDR3 contains 13 residues. CDR3 nucleotides: TGCAGTGCTAGTCGGGGGGGGCCCCACGAGCAGTACTTC. Protein: CSASRGGPHEQYF.

CDR3 DNA sequence: TGTGCCAGCAGTTTATCCGGCCGCGTCTATGGCTACACCTTC. Translation: CASSLSGRVYGYTF. The chain carries TRBV28 and TRBJ1-2; D is uncertain. Between the trimmed V and J ends, which lost 1 base and 4 bases, there was a span of 10 bases. Germline CDR1 and CDR2: MDHEN and SYDVKM. The CDR3 loop spans 14 amino acids.

The V gene is TRBV6-4, the J gene TRBJ1-2; D unresolved. This CDR3 has 12 amino acids. V was clipped by 3 bases and J by 2 bases, with 4 bases between them. Per germline, CDR1 MRHNA and CDR2 SNTAGT. CDR3 sequence: CASSERNYGYTF. The CDR3 DNA is TGTGCCAGCAGTGAACGGAACTATGGCTACACCTTC.

V is TRBV5-1 and J is TRBJ1-4; maybe TRBD1 (6 bases). Trimming cost V 0 bases and J 7 bases, with 16 bases left between them. The germline V gene encodes CDR1 SGHRS and CDR2 YFSETQ. This CDR3 has 16 residues. The DNA for the CDR3 is TGCGCCAGCAGCTTGGCGGGGGGGGCGCGGGGTGAAAAACTGTTTTTT. It encodes CASSLAGGARGEKLFF.

The J gene is TRBJ1-4, the V gene TRBV28; D perhaps matches TRBD1 (6 bases). The CDR3 runs 15 residues. The V and J ends lost 4 bases and 8 bases respectively, with 17 bases between them. Looked up from germline, CDR1 is MDHEN and CDR2 is SYDVKM. The CDR3: CASSSYRVGSEKLFF. CDR3 nucleotides: TGTGCCAGCAGTTCCTACAGGGTAGGAAGCGAAAAACTGTTTTTT.

CDR3 nucleotides: TGTGCCAGCAGCTCCTCCTTCTCGACAGATCTTTATAGCAATCAGCCCCAGCATTTT. Protein: CASSSSFSTDLYSNQPQHF. This chain uses TRBV11-3 with TRBJ1-5; maybe TRBD1 (5 bases). V shed 4 bases and J shed 0 bases, with 22 bases lying between them. The CDR3 is 19 amino acids. The germline gives CDR1 SGHNT, CDR2 YENEEA.

CDR3 residues: CASSLVGDEQFF. CDR3 sequence (DNA): TGTGCCAGCAGCTTAGTAGGAGATGAGCAGTTCTTC. The chain couples TRBV7-8 to TRBJ2-1; D uncertain. V was shortened by 1 base and J by 8 bases, with 6 bases between the two germline ends. The germline CDR1 and CDR2 sequences are SGHVS and FQNEAQ. CDR3 length: 12 amino acids.

As DNA, the CDR3 is TGTGCCAGTAGTATGGACAGGGCCGGTCAGCCCCAGCATTTT. Translating it yields CASSMDRAGQPQHF. The chain links TRBV19 to TRBJ1-5; 8 bases fit TRBD1. This CDR3 is 14 amino acids long. Germline-derived CDR1 and CDR2 are LNHDA and SQIVND (reference sequence). Germline trimming cut 3 bases from V and 6 bases from J; bases unmatched to any gene: 4. Variable domain in full (rest from reference TRBV19 and TRBJ1-5): DGGITQSPKYLFRKEGQNVTLSCEQNLNHDAMYWYRQDPGQGLRLIYYSQIVNDFQKGDIAEGYSVSREKKESFPLTVTSAQKNPTAFYLCASSMDRAGQPQHFGDGTRLSIL.

The chain combines TRBV5-1 with TRBJ2-5; D is possibly TRBD1 or TRBD2 (5 bases each). Trimming removed 2 bases from V and 3 bases from J, with 14 bases in between. CDR1 and CDR2 (germline): SGHRS, YFSETQ. This CDR3 has 15 amino acids. This chain's CDR3 is CASSLARDGEETQYF. In nucleotides, the CDR3 is TGCGCCAGCAGCTTAGCCCGGGACGGGGAAGAGACCCAGTACTTC.

This clone was observed a handful of times. The chain uses TRBV12-5 and TRBJ1-1, with D uncertain. The CDR3 runs to 14 residues. The V and J ends lost 2 bases and 0 bases respectively, with 7 bases between them. The V gene's germline CDR1 is LGHNT and CDR2 FRNRAP. This chain's CDR3 is CASGLWGMNTEAFF. The CDR3 region has the DNA TGTGCTAGTGGTTTGTGGGGTATGAACACTGAAGCTTTCTTT.

V usage is TRBV25-1 and J usage is TRBJ1-1; D not resolved. Germline loops: CDR1 MGHDK, CDR2 SYGVNS. The germline V and J ends were trimmed by 7 bases and 6 bases, with 9 bases remaining between them. The CDR3 is made up of 11 amino acids. The CDR3 DNA follows: TGTGCCAGCACCCTCGAGGCTGAAGCTTTCTTT. Amino acid sequence: CASTLEAEAFF.

This sequence joins TRBV11-2 and TRBJ1-1; D is perhaps TRBD1 (5 bases). The CDR3 is 14 amino acids. The ends were cut back, 7 bases at V and 0 bases at J, with 12 bases in the middle. CDR1 SGHAT and CDR2 FQNNGV come from the germline V gene. CDR3 sequence: CASTQGRMNTEAFF. In nucleotides, the CDR3 is TGTGCCAGCACTCAGGGACGGATGAACACTGAAGCTTTCTTT.

This chain links TRBV27 with TRBJ1-5; D is perhaps TRBD1 (5 bases). The CDR3 has 15 residues. Trimming took off 7 bases at V and 7 bases at J, with 20 bases between the two ends. Germline V lookup: CDR1 MNHEY, CDR2 SMNVEV (reference sequence). CDR3 in amino acids: CASTPWANRDQPQHF. In nucleotides, the CDR3 is TGTGCCAGCACCCCATGGGCGAACCGGGACCAGCCCCAGCATTTT.

Here the CDR3 DNA reads TGTGCCAGCAGTTTGGGGGAGACCCAGTACTTC. Residues: CASSLGETQYF. The rearrangement links TRBV12-3 or TRBV12-4 to TRBJ2-5; D ambiguous. There are 11 residues in the CDR3. The ends were cut back, 3 bases at V and 5 bases at J, with 4 bases in the middle.

This chain joins TRBV2 and TRBJ1-4, with a tentative D call TRBD1 (6 bases). The germline CDR1 and CDR2 sequences are SNHLY and FYNNEI. V was shortened by 7 bases and J by 8 bases, with 20 bases between the two germline ends. The CDR3 has 15 amino acids. The CDR3 nucleotides read TGTGCCAGCACCAGAGACGGGGGGCATAGAGAAAAACTGTTTTTT. This translates into CASTRDGGHREKLFF.